This entry describes one T cell receptor beta chain. Its antigen is currently unknown. This sample was taken from a study of T cell repertoires in cytomegalovirus infection. In the study overall: Selection of CMV epitopes for the study included recently identified HLA-C-restricted and well-studied HLA-B-restricted ones. It can be stated that public TCR beta signatures indicated CMV infection as well as a matching HLA type. Whole-study results and caveats: Individuals carrying CMV plus the relevant HLA were identified by cumulative frequency of public TCR beta families.

This CDR3 has 15 amino acids. Germline V gene data show CDR1 as SGDLS and CDR2 as YYNGEE. Deletions cut 6 bases from V and 0 bases from J, with 10 bases between. TCRdb independently ran MiXCR on the reads; one entry per CDR3 protein. The sample has about 890,000 distinct CDR3 sequences; 31% are singletons. The chain links TRBV9 to TRBJ2-6, with D perhaps assigned TRBD1 or TRBD2 (5 bases each). Sample: cultured CD8+ T cells from PBMCs, taken from culture after CMV antigen stimulation. This receptor was taken from a human donor in good health (CMV status not recorded). Some clones in this sample may be carry-over from other donors' samples. The CDR3 loop reads CASKTAVSGANVLTF. As DNA, the CDR3 is TGTGCCAGCAAGACAGCGGTCTCTGGGGCCAACGTCCTGACTTTC.